These T cell receptor beta chains were read from a single sample in a study of CD8 T cell repertoires and HIV-1 epitope variants. Sequenced by immunoSEQ multiplex PCR; TCRdb stores in-frame clones only, minus some. This table has 5,400 or so clones, approximately 72% appearing once. For these receptors, no antigen is known. The sample was cultured CD8+ T cells derived from PBMCs. These receptor sequences come from a male donor with HIV. The CDR3 runs from the conserved cysteine through the conserved F or W. D genes are given only for firm matches. Only some rows state a clone size, as once, few, many or a class for expanded clones.

len | j_gene | v_gene | abundance | d_gene | CDR3nt | CDR3aa
15 | TRBJ2-7 | TRBV28 | - | TRBD2 | TGTGCCAGCAGTTGGACTAGCGGGAGCTCCTACGAGCAGTACTTC | CASSWTSGSSYEQYF
15 | TRBJ2-3 | TRBV5-4 | - | TRBD2 | TGTGCCAGCAGCTTGCTGGGCGGGGGAACAGATACGCAGTATTTT | CASSLLGGGTDTQYF
17 | TRBJ1-4 | TRBV27 | - | - | TGTGCCAGCAGTCCCGCAACAGGGATTATGACTAATGAAAAACTGTTTTTT | CASSPATGIMTNEKLFF
17 | TRBJ2-5 | TRBV5-6 | once | TRBD1 | TGTGCCAGCAGCTTAGGTACCGGGACAGGGGGCAGAGAGACCCAGTACTTC | CASSLGTGTGGRETQYF
15 | TRBJ2-7 | TRBV7-9 | - | TRBD2 | TGTGCCAGCAGTCATACGGGACTAGCGGCCTACGAGCAGTACTTC | CASSHTGLAAYEQYF
14 | TRBJ2-7 | TRBV29-1 | - | TRBD1 | TGCAGCGTTGAAACGACAGGGGGAGACTACGAGCAGTACTTC | CSVETTGGDYEQYF
15 | TRBJ1-4 | TRBV28 | - | TRBD1 | TGTGCCAGCAGGGAAATCCGGGACAGGGAAGAAGAACTGTTTTTT | CASREIRDREEELFF
13 | TRBJ2-2 | TRBV11-3 | - | - | TGTGCCAGCAGCTTTTCAAACACCGGGGAGCTGTTTTTT | CASSFSNTGELFF
13 | TRBJ2-1 | TRBV6-5 | - | TRBD1 | TGTGCCAGCAGTCGACAGGGTTACAATGAGCAGTTCTTC | CASSRQGYNEQFF
14 | TRBJ2-1 | TRBV27 | - | TRBD2 | TGTGCCAGCATTCGACCGGGACTAGGCCGTGAGCAGTTCTTC | CASIRPGLGREQFF
15 | TRBJ2-1 | TRBV6-5 | - | TRBD2 | TGTGCCAGCAGTTTAGCGGGAAGTTTCAACAATGAGCAGTTCTTC | CASSLAGSFNNEQFF
13 | TRBJ2-7 | TRBV7-7 | - | TRBD2 | TGTGCTAGCAGTCCAACTAGCGGGCGCGAGCAGTACTTC | CASSPTSGREQYF
14 | TRBJ1-2 | TRBV5-6 | - | - | TGTGCCAGCAGCTTGAACCGAGGAGCCTATGGCTACACCTTC | CASSLNRGAYGYTF
12 | TRBJ1-5 | TRBV6-5 | once | - | TGTGCTGCCGGGCGACCCCAGGGGTCCCAGCATTTT | CAAGRPQGSQHF
17 | TRBJ2-4 | TRBV7-2 | - | - | TGTGCCAGCAGCTTAGAAGGCATGCCAGGTACCAAAAACATTCAGTACTTC | CASSLEGMPGTKNIQYF
14 | TRBJ2-7 | TRBV2 | - | - | TGTGCCAGCAGTGACTACGGACAGCGCGACGAGCAGTACTTC | CASSDYGQRDEQYF
17 | TRBJ2-3 | TRBV6-1 | - | TRBD1 | TGTGCCAGCAGTGGAGGGGCAGGGGGAGCACTCACAGATACGCAGTATTTT | CASSGGAGGALTDTQYF
15 | TRBJ2-3 | TRBV6-4 | once | TRBD2 | TGTGCCAGCAGTGACGGGACTAGCGGCACAGATACGCAGTATTTT | CASSDGTSGTDTQYF
16 | TRBJ2-1 | TRBV6-5 | - | TRBD1 | TGTGCCAGCAGTTTATCACAGGGGATATCCTACAATGAGCAGTTCTTC | CASSLSQGISYNEQFF
13 | TRBJ1-4 | TRBV7-3 | - | - | TGTGCCAGCAGTAGGGACTCTGGTGAAAAACTGTTTTTT | CASSRDSGEKLFF
16 | TRBJ2-5 | TRBV5-6 | - | - | TGTGCCAGCAGCTTGGCCGGAACAGGGATTCAAGAGACCCAGTACTTC | CASSLAGTGIQETQYF
15 | TRBJ2-1 | TRBV5-1 | - | TRBD2 | TGCGCCAGCAGCCCTAGCGGGGGGACCTACAATGAGCAGTTCTTC | CASSPSGGTYNEQFF
16 | TRBJ2-7 | TRBV28 | - | TRBD2 | TGTGCCAGCAGTTCCCTAGCGGGAGGGCTCTCCTACGAGCAGTACTTC | CASSSLAGGLSYEQYF
13 | TRBJ2-1 | TRBV27 | - | TRBD1 | TGTGCCAGCAGTACAGGGGCGTACAATGAGCAGTTCTTC | CASSTGAYNEQFF
15 | TRBJ2-1 | TRBV28 | once | TRBD2 | TGTGCCAGCAGTCCCCTCGGCGGGAGGGACGGTGAGCAGTTCTTC | CASSPLGGRDGEQFF
14 | TRBJ2-2 | TRBV7-2 | once | - | TGTGCCAGCAGCCCCGGGGTGAACACCGGGGAGCTGTTTTTT | CASSPGVNTGELFF
17 | TRBJ2-1 | TRBV5-8 | - | - | TGTGCCAGCAGCTGGGAGGATACGACGGACCCACACAATGAGCAGTTCTTC | CASSWEDTTDPHNEQFF
16 | TRBJ2-7 | TRBV27 | large | - | TGTGCCAGCAGCTTAACCTCAGGGACTTTCGCCTACGAGCAGTACTTC | CASSLTSGTFAYEQYF
16 | TRBJ1-1 | TRBV10-3 | - | TRBD1 | TGTGCCATCAGTCCCAATACAGGGGGCCGGAACACTGAAGCTTTCTTT | CAISPNTGGRNTEAFF
13 | TRBJ2-1 | TRBV6-5 | - | - | TGTGCCAGCAGCTATGGCCGCTACAATGAGCAGTTCTTC | CASSYGRYNEQFF
14 | TRBJ2-7 | TRBV5-6 | - | TRBD1 | TGTGCCAGCAGCTTCGGACAGGGTTCCTACGAGCAGTACTTC | CASSFGQGSYEQYF
17 | TRBJ1-3 | TRBV2 | - | TRBD1 | TGTGCCAGCAGTGATATCGGACAGGGGGCTTCTGGAAACACCATATATTTT | CASSDIGQGASGNTIYF
15 | TRBJ2-5 | TRBV11-2 | - | TRBD1 | TGTGCCAGCAGCCAGGGGACAGGGGCCCAAGAGACCCAGTACTTC | CASSQGTGAQETQYF
14 | TRBJ2-7 | TRBV27 | - | TRBD1 | TGTGCCAGCAGGTGGGACGACAGGGACTACGAGCAGTACTTC | CASRWDDRDYEQYF
16 | TRBJ2-2 | TRBV5-8 | - | - | TGTGCCAGCAGCTTGTTTGCACAGGGCGGCACCGGGGAGCTGTTTTTT | CASSLFAQGGTGELFF
13 | TRBJ2-3 | TRBV11-3 | - | - | TGTGCCAGCAGCTTACCAGACGCAGATACGCAGTATTTT | CASSLPDADTQYF
14 | TRBJ2-3 | TRBV9 | - | TRBD1 | TGTGCCAGCAAGGGGACAGCGAGCACAGATACGCAGTATTTT | CASKGTASTDTQYF
15 | TRBJ1-1 | TRBV9 | - | - | TGTGCCAGCAGCGTAGATCCAGGGGAGAACACTGAAGCTTTCTTT | CASSVDPGENTEAFF
14 | TRBJ2-2 | TRBV28 | few | TRBD2 | TGTGCCAGCAGTTTATCGGGGGGCACCGGGGAGCTGTTTTTT | CASSLSGGTGELFF
19 | TRBJ2-7 | TRBV7-6 | few | - | TGTGCCAGCAGCTTAGGAGGGTTGGGGTCCAGCGGGCCGGCCTACGAGCAGTACTTC | CASSLGGLGSSGPAYEQYF
14 | TRBJ2-7 | TRBV11-2 | - | TRBD1 | TGTGCCAGCAGCTTAGTGCAGGGGGTCTACGAGCAGTACTTC | CASSLVQGVYEQYF
14 | TRBJ2-7 | TRBV28 | - | TRBD2 | TGTGCCAGCAGAAGCGGGACCCGCCTCTACGAGCAGTACTTC | CASRSGTRLYEQYF
17 | TRBJ1-1 | TRBV28 | - | TRBD1 | TGTGCCAGCAGTCCCCCCCCGACAGGGGCGGGTAACACTGAAGCTTTCTTT | CASSPPPTGAGNTEAFF
13 | TRBJ1-2 | TRBV25-1 | - | - | TGTGCCAGCAGTGACAGGGATATCGATGGCTACACCTTC | CASSDRDIDGYTF
13 | TRBJ1-2 | TRBV6-6 | few | - | TGTGCCAGCAGTTACTGGCAGGGACATGGCTACACCTTC | CASSYWQGHGYTF
16 | TRBJ2-7 | TRBV28 | - | TRBD2 | TGTGCCAGCAGTTCCCTAGCGGGAGGGCTCTCCTACGAGCAGTACTTC | CASSSLAGGLSYEQYF